Detailed here is one T cell receptor beta chain. Its antigen target is currently unknown. Base qualities are not recorded, but no much larger clone differs from it by a single base. In the same sample, other DNA sequences code for this CDR3. CDR1 MDHEN and CDR2 SYDVKM were looked up in the germline V gene. Unmatched junction bases come to 1, with V trimmed by 4 bases and J by 3 bases. There are 14 amino acids in the CDR3, from cysteine to phenylalanine inclusive. Only the CDR3 region is kept as DNA, spanning 42 bases read in frame from base 1. These data come from a study of blood T cell repertoires in COVID-19 (dated by TCRdb to about 2020). Turning to the overall study: Collaborator samples came from the United States, Italy and Spain and covered acute and convalescent phases of COVID-19. The prospective study material was composed of cDNA or gDNA derived from T cells, B-cell-depleted T cells, or PBMCs. Subjects who had been exposed to COVID-19, were actively infected with it, or had recovered from it provided the deeply sampled blood TCRbeta repertoires that made up the dataset. The repertoires were released in a freely available public database meant as a resource for research on the immune response to SARS-CoV-2. The samples were drawn from the first 160 participants of the ongoing ImmuneRACE study and from over a thousand subjects provided by 6 global collaborators. The sample metadata nearly always contained a de-identified subject ID, COVID-19 status, age in years and sex. Where HLA class I and class II types were available, the types were taken from metadata supplied by the sample provider, not from assay-based typing.

Participants in the prospective study were aged about 18 to 95 years, lived in 20 to 25 United States geographic areas, and enrolled through a virtual design. In the prospective study, participants were assigned to cohorts based on the clinical history participants reported in a screening survey and a study questionnaire. Recovered participants in ImmuneRACE Cohort 3 were defined as having two consecutive negative NP/OP PCR tests, clearance from a healthcare professional, or resolution of symptoms. In the prospective study, mobile phlebotomists collected whole blood, serum and a nasopharyngeal or oropharyngeal swab from each participant. Participants in the prospective study had the option to provide additional blood draws and questionnaires over an approximately two-month period. Blood samples from the prospective study were shipped frozen or at room temperature prior to DNA extraction. Study-wide findings and limitations: The amount of clinical and demographic metadata varied by source and participant and was provided uncurated.

TCRbeta CDR3 regions were amplified from genomic DNA using the immunoSEQ Assay, a bias-controlled multiplex PCR. The study's processing was this. The number of nucleated cells in each sample was estimated by amplification of reference gene primers within the assay. To quantify the absolute abundance of each unique TCRbeta CDR3 rearrangement, sequence reads were collapsed and filtered. For each sample, productive Simpson clonality was calculated as the square root of Simpson's diversity index over productive rearrangements. TCRdb's version of the immuneACCESS table is confined to in-frame rearrangements and falls short of the full clone set. An unresolved V gene accounts for under half of the shortfall where checked; the remainder is of unknown origin. V and J calls and clone size come straight from that table; D and trimming were deduced from the DNA. This sample lists around 300,000 clones; about 93% were detected once. The ten largest clones add up to roughly 1.1% of the sample.

Sequencing input: PBMCs or T cells enriched from blood (not recorded which). The V gene is TRBV28 and the J gene is TRBJ1-1; 11 of the junction bases match TRBD1. The sequence was collected from a woman aged 25 to 39 who had recovered from COVID-19. CDR3 reads: CASSSGQGDTEAFF. In nucleotide form, the sequence is TGTGCCAGCAGTTCGGGACAGGGGGACACTGAAGCTTTCTTT.